Below, 3 T cell receptor beta chains from the same sample are listed, as sequenced in a study of control samples from healthy donors and cancer patients. TCRdb's table, derived via immunoSEQ multiplex PCR, lists solely in-frame clones and lacks some. The sample records 140,000 to 150,000 clones, roughly 90% being singletons. Sequencing input: blood. The source of these receptors is a man aged 25-40 years in good health.

The chain uses TRBV2 and TRBJ2-1, with unresolved D. Germline CDR1 and CDR2: SNHLY and FYNNEI. The CDR3 is 10 residues long. With 5 bases removed from V and 5 bases from J, the gap between germline ends came to 1 base. In DNA form, the CDR3 reads TGTGCCAGCAGTAACAATGAGCAGTTCTTC. Translated, it gives CASSNNEQFF. Looking up the rest from reference TRBV2 and TRBJ2-1 gives the full variable domain: EPEVTQTPSHQVTQMGQEVILRCVPISNHLYFYWYRQILGQKVEFLVSFYNNEISEKSEIFDDQFSVERPDGSNFTLKIRSTKLEDSAMYFCASSNNEQFFGPGTRLTVL.

Only one count was recorded for this clone. This rearrangement joins TRBV9 to TRBJ1-1; the D is unclear. The CDR3 covers 13 residues. Trimming took off 3 bases at V and 0 bases at J, with 6 bases between the two ends. Germline V gene data show CDR1 as SGDLS and CDR2 as YYNGEE. The CDR3 nucleotides read TGTGCCAGCAGCGCTTACATGAACACTGAAGCTTTCTTT. This sequence encodes CASSAYMNTEAFF.

This chain uses TRBV12-5 with TRBJ2-7, with TRBD1 identical over 9 bases. Trimming removed 2 bases from V and 2 bases from J; junction bases left unmatched: 4. Looked up from germline, CDR1 is LGHNT and CDR2 is FRNRAP. There are 15 residues in the CDR3. CDR3 DNA: TGTGCTAGTGGTTTGTCGGACAGGGGTGCCTACGAGCAGTACTTC. Encoded protein: CASGLSDRGAYEQYF.